This is a list of T cell receptor beta chains from one sample in a study of shared clonotypes between healthy human individuals. Some clones are missing from TCRdb's copy, which holds only in-frame ones; the method was immunoSEQ multiplex PCR. The sample carries about 2.1 million clones, around 93% recorded once. Material: naive CD8+ T cells from PBMCs. These TCRs come from a man between 18 and 35 years old in good health. Some clones in this sample may be carry-over from other donors' samples. The conserved cysteine and the conserved F or W are not part of the CDR3 here.

TRBV11-1	TRBJ2-1	ASSPHSGRADGEQF
TRBV7-9	TRBJ1-4	ASSHGENWEKLF
TRBV4-3	TRBJ2-3	ASSQRLARTDTQY
TRBV27	TRBJ2-7	ASSLRAGAWEQY
TRBV27	TRBJ2-5	ASSLLRQKETQY
TRBV9	TRBJ2-7	ASSPGTDTYEQY
TRBV11-2	TRBJ2-7	ASSAPAGQANYEQY
TRBV28	TRBJ2-1	ASSLNVGTPSYNEQF
TRBV27	TRBJ2-1	ASGMSTGHNEQF
TRBV27	TRBJ2-7	ASSRGTRGLY
TRBV29-1	TRBJ1-2	SVFTLWSYT
TRBV2	TRBJ2-7	ASEGVVHEQY
TRBV5-4	TRBJ2-7	ASSLAPDYEQY
TRBV28	TRBJ2-1	ASSFFGQANNEQF
TRBV7-2	TRBJ2-7	ASTLTGGYDEQY
TRBV29-1	TRBJ1-2	SVGVVGGSYT
TRBV7-9	TRBJ2-7	ASSRDREEQY
TRBV13	TRBJ2-7	ASSFITSGAYEQY
TRBV28	TRBJ2-1	ASSLEGGINEQF
TRBV11-2	TRBJ1-4	ASSLGDPVLF
TRBV25-1	TRBJ2-3	ASSAGRTDTQY
TRBV11-3	TRBJ2-2	ASSNHRGPSNTGELF
TRBV5-1	TRBJ2-7	ASSLVPAYEQY
TRBV9	TRBJ2-7	ASSTGGTTTYEQY
TRBV21-1	TRBJ2-7	ASSKGSGGGCYEQY
TRBV27	TRBJ2-1	ASSLARLAGGSNEQF
TRBV5-4	TRBJ2-1	ASSFRQGAYNEQF